Below are 21 T cell receptor beta chains sequenced from a single sample in a study of blood T cells in healthy people across ages. Using a J-beta primer mix together with a sample-barcoded 5' primer, a second PCR was run for roughly 6 to 11 cycles. Via MiXCR, TCRdb re-called the 5' RACE reads, giving one row per CDR3 protein. The data show 1.5 million to 2 million distinct CDR3 sequences, about 50% seen once. The sequencing sample was made of blood. The receptor source for this set is a woman aged 40-49 years in good health.

The chain combines TRBV6-6 with TRBJ2-7; possible D gene TRBD1, 6 bases. The CDR3 has 13 amino acids. Germline V gene sequence: CDR1 MNHNY, CDR2 SVGAGI (reference sequence). Trimming shortened V by 8 bases and J by 5 bases, and 16 bases separated the two germline ends. In DNA form, the CDR3 reads TGTGCCAGCTCGACAGGAACATCCGACGAGCAGTACTTC. Amino acid sequence: CASSTGTSDEQYF.

The rearrangement joins TRBV4-3 to TRBJ1-1; the D gene is possibly TRBD1 (6 bases). The length of the CDR3 is 16 residues. Between the trimmed V and J ends, which lost 1 base and 0 bases, there was a span of 12 bases. Germline CDR1 and CDR2: LGHNA and YSLEER. The CDR3 sequence is CASSQAQDSLNTEAFF. In DNA, the CDR3 is TGCGCCAGCAGCCAAGCCCAGGACAGTTTGAACACTGAAGCTTTCTTT.

This clonotype was observed many times. V and J are TRBV4-1 and TRBJ1-2; D gene ambiguous. V lost 0 bases, J lost 4 bases, and 15 bases lay in between. The CDR3 length is 16 residues. CDR1 and CDR2 (germline): MGHRA, YSYEKL. CDR3 sequence reads: CASSQEGSISRYGYTF. The CDR3 DNA sequence: TGCGCCAGCAGCCAAGAGGGTAGCATCTCGCGCTATGGCTACACCTTC.

This rearrangement joins TRBV4-1 to TRBJ1-5, with D possibly matching TRBD1 (5 bases). CDR3 size: 15 residues. From germline, CDR1 is MGHRA and CDR2 YSYEKL. Trimming shortened V by 1 base and J by 0 bases, and 7 bases separated the two germline ends. The DNA of the CDR3 is TGCGCCAGCAGCCAAGGACAGTATAGCAATCAGCCCCAGCATTTT. This translates into CASSQGQYSNQPQHF.

The rearrangement joins TRBV7-8 to TRBJ1-4, with D possibly being TRBD1 (6 bases). Germline CDR1 reads SGHVS; CDR2 reads FQNEAQ. Trimming removed 5 bases at V and 0 bases at J, with 16 bases between. The CDR3 totals 17 residues. In nucleotides, the CDR3 is TGTGCCAGCAGCCGCAGGGGAAGCAAGGCAACTAATGAAAAACTGTTTTTT. It is translated as CASSRRGSKATNEKLFF.

This clonotype was picked up a small number of times. This chain connects TRBV24-1 to TRBJ2-5; the D is unclear. CDR3 size: 14 residues. Trimming cost V 4 bases and J 2 bases, with 10 bases left between them. Germline-derived CDR1 and CDR2 are KGHDR and SFDVKD. CDR3 DNA: TGTGCCACCAGTGACCGGGCACAACAAGAGACCCAGTACTTC. Protein product: CATSDRAQQETQYF.

The rearrangement links TRBV5-6 to TRBJ2-1; 9 bases map to TRBD1. The DNA end is a closer match to TRBJ2-7, so the J assignment may be wrong. The CDR3 covers 16 residues. Germline V gene lookup returns CDR1 SGHDT and CDR2 YYEEEE. CDR3 coding DNA: TGTGCCAGCAGCTACCTACGACAGGGGGGTTACAATGAGCAGTACTTC. It is translated as CASSYLRQGGYNEQYF.

This chain links TRBV6-1 with TRBJ2-3, with D tentatively TRBD1 (5 bases). Trimming removed 6 bases at V and 4 bases at J, with 14 bases between. The CDR3 extends over 14 amino acids. Germline assignment: CDR1 MNHNS and CDR2 SASEGT. CDR3 loop: CASRSAGWSDTQYF. CDR3 sequence (DNA): TGTGCCAGCAGGTCGGCAGGGTGGTCAGATACGCAGTATTTT.

As to this clonotype: Given a much more abundant clone one base away, this may be a read error. This sequence joins TRBV2 and TRBJ1-5; 10 bases align to TRBD1. Germline V gene sequence: CDR1 SNHLY, CDR2 FYNNEI. There are 13 residues in the CDR3. This CDR3 is CANSGTGVQPQHF. CDR3 DNA: TGTGCCAACAGTGGGACAGGGGTTCAGCCCCAGCATTTT.

Only a few counts were recorded for this clonotype. The chain uses TRBV6-1 and TRBJ2-3; D is perhaps TRBD2 (5 bases). The germline V gene encodes CDR1 MNHNS and CDR2 SASEGT. The germline V and J ends were trimmed by 5 bases and 3 bases, with 18 bases remaining between them. The CDR3 extends over 16 amino acids. The CDR3 protein is CASSFSETRGTDTQYF. CDR3 nucleotide sequence: TGTGCCAGCAGTTTTTCAGAGACCCGCGGGACAGATACGCAGTATTTT.

The chain carries TRBV5-1 and TRBJ1-2; 12 nucleotides agree with TRBD1. V was clipped by 2 bases and J by 1 base; unmatched bases: 6. Germline loops: CDR1 SGHRS, CDR2 YFSETQ. This CDR3 is 17 amino acids long. The DNA for the CDR3 is TGCGCCAGCAGCTTCGGGACAGGGGGCGCGAATAACTATGGCTACACCTTC. This encodes CASSFGTGGANNYGYTF.

V and J are TRBV27 and TRBJ2-1, with D perhaps matching TRBD2 (6 bases). V dropped 8 bases and J dropped 7 bases, with 18 bases sitting between them. The CDR3 runs to 14 residues. CDR1 is MNHEY, CDR2 SMNVEV, per germline (reference sequence). The CDR3 nucleotides are TGTGCCAGCCGCGCATGGGAGGAGGGAAATGAGCAGTTCTTC. Protein product: CASRAWEEGNEQFF.

The chain links TRBV12-3 or TRBV12-4 to TRBJ2-6; 7 nucleotides line up with TRBD2. J was trimmed by 12 bases and V by 5 bases; bases with no gene match: 13. The CDR3 extends over 15 amino acids. CDR3 nucleotides: TGTGCCAGCAGTCTCTCGGGAGGTACTGTGGCCGTCCTGACTTTC. This gives the protein CASSLSGGTVAVLTF.

This chain joins TRBV24-1 and TRBJ2-1; 15 bases align to TRBD2. The CDR3 contains 17 residues. V lost 3 bases, J lost 4 bases, and 3 bases stayed unmatched. The germline V gene encodes CDR1 KGHDR and CDR2 SFDVKD. The CDR3 DNA reads TGTGCCACCAGTGATCGAGGACTAGCGGGGGGGTACAATGAGCAGTTCTTC. Protein: CATSDRGLAGGYNEQFF.

The gene calls are TRBV15 and TRBJ1-2; tentative D call: TRBD1 (6 bases). CDR1 LNHNV and CDR2 YYDKDF come from the germline V gene (reference sequence). CDR3 length equals 15 residues. Trimming shortened V by 4 bases and J by 4 bases, and 16 bases separated the two germline ends. The CDR3 coding sequence is TGTGCCACCAGCACCCGGACAGTTCAGCCCTATGGCTACACCTTC. Translating it yields CATSTRTVQPYGYTF.

The sample holds a few counts of this clonotype. V is TRBV20-1 and J is TRBJ2-1; either TRBD1 or TRBD2 may fit D (6 bases each). The CDR3 covers 15 residues. V gave up 0 bases and J gave up 4 bases, with 13 bases separating them. CDR1 and CDR2 (germline): DFQATT, SNEGSKA (reference sequence). CDR3 protein: CSARDFRRGYNEQFF. CDR3 coding DNA: TGCAGTGCTAGAGATTTCAGGAGGGGGTACAATGAGCAGTTCTTC.

This chain uses TRBV7-2 with TRBJ2-2; TRBD2 aligns across 8 bases. Germline V gene data show CDR1 as SGHTA and CDR2 as FQGNSA. The V and J ends lost 5 bases and 0 bases, in that order; junction bases with no gene match: 5. This CDR3 is built from 16 residues. CDR3: CASSPLAVPNTGELFF. CDR3 nucleotide sequence: TGTGCCAGCAGCCCACTAGCGGTCCCGAACACCGGGGAGCTGTTTTTT.

In regard to this clonotype: The DNA is omitted, as the CDR3 cannot be located on it reliably, and the CDR3 follows TCRdb's listing. The chain recombines TRBV20-1 with TRBJ1-2. From its first to its last residue, the CDR3 has 15 amino acids. Germline lookup yields CDR1 DFQATT and CDR2 SNEGSKA (reference sequence). The CDR3 here is CSALTGDTQYFGYTF.

The table lists this clonotype with a few counts. J is TRBJ2-3 and V is TRBV15, with 7 bases identical to TRBD1. Trimming at V came to 1 base and at J to 6 bases, leaving 7 bases not matched to a gene. The CDR3 runs to 15 residues. The germline CDR1 and CDR2 sequences are LNHNV and YYDKDF (reference sequence). DNA of the CDR3: TGTGCCACCAGCAGAGTGAGGGGGCCGAGCGATACGCAGTATTTT. Its translation is CATSRVRGPSDTQYF.

The chain joins TRBV9 to TRBJ2-3, with D perhaps being TRBD1 or TRBD2 (5 bases each). V was pared by 3 bases and J by 0 bases, with 11 bases between. This CDR3 contains 15 residues. CDR1 is SGDLS, CDR2 YYNGEE, per germline. CDR3: CASSAPWGSTDTQYF. DNA for the CDR3: TGTGCCAGCAGCGCCCCGTGGGGGAGCACAGATACGCAGTATTTT.

This clonotype was seen ten or more times. The chain is built from TRBV2 and TRBJ2-3, with D unresolved. V dropped 3 bases and J dropped 0 bases, with 1 base sitting between them. Germline values: CDR1 SNHLY, CDR2 FYNNEI. The CDR3 is made up of 12 amino acids. CDR3 sequence (DNA): TGTGCCAGCAGTGACAGCACAGATACGCAGTATTTT. This sequence encodes CASSDSTDTQYF.